Listed below are T cell receptor beta chains from one sample, sequenced in a study of T cell responses to AZD1222 COVID-19 vaccine. Profiled with immunoSEQ multiplex PCR; TCRdb holds only in-frame clones, not every one. This table holds 150,000 to 160,000 clones, less than 90% found once. This specimen was peripheral blood, taken on day 0 of AZD1222 vaccination. The origin of the receptors is an adult in good health. The CDR3 runs from the conserved cysteine through the conserved F or W. A D gene is named only where the DNA matches it firmly. Clone size appears in some rows only: once, few, many, or a class for an expanded clone.

D	J	V	size	DNA	CDR3
TRBD1	TRBJ2-2	TRBV10-3	.	TGTGCCATCAGATGGGACAGGGGGCCCGGGGAGCTGTTTTTT	CAIRWDRGPGELFF
TRBD2	TRBJ2-3	TRBV24-1	.	TGTGCCACCAGTGATATAGCGGGGGGCACAGATACGCAGTATTTT	CATSDIAGGTDTQYF
.	TRBJ1-2	TRBV2	.	TGTGCCAGCATGGGGAGGAACTATGGCTACACCTTC	CASMGRNYGYTF
TRBD1	TRBJ1-2	TRBV10-3	.	TGTGCCATCACCTCGACAGGGGGCAACTATGGCTACACCTTC	CAITSTGGNYGYTF
.	TRBJ2-3	TRBV30	.	TGTGCCTGGCGAGGCACGGAATACACAGATACGCAGTATTTT	CAWRGTEYTDTQYF
.	TRBJ1-6	TRBV3-1/TRBV3-2	.	TGTGCCAGCAGCCGGGATTATAATTCACCCCTCCACTTT	CASSRDYNSPLHF
.	TRBJ2-7	TRBV4-2	.	TGTGCCAGCAGCCAGGCTGACCCGGACAGTTCCCAGTACTTC	CASSQADPDSSQYF
TRBD2	TRBJ2-2	TRBV29-1	.	TGCAGCGTTAGCGGGGGGGCGGACACCGGGGAGCTGTTTTTT	CSVSGGADTGELFF
TRBD1	TRBJ2-3	TRBV6-5	.	TGTGCCAGCAGATCACAGGGGCTGTGGACAGATACGCAGTATTTT	CASRSQGLWTDTQYF
.	TRBJ1-6	TRBV4-3	.	TGCGCCAGCAGCCAAGATCACGGGGTTCTAGGGTCACCCCTCCACTTT	CASSQDHGVLGSPLHF
.	TRBJ1-2	TRBV6-5	.	TGTGCCAGCAGTTACACAGGGCCAGACTATGGCTACACCTTC	CASSYTGPDYGYTF
TRBD2	TRBJ2-1	TRBV11-3	many	TGTGCCAGCAGCCCCGACGGGCGGGGGGGCATAAGGGAGCAGTTCTTC	CASSPDGRGGIREQFF
.	TRBJ2-3	TRBV2	.	TGTGCCAGCAGCGTCATGGAGTGGGGCTTCACAGATACGCAGTATTTT	CASSVMEWGFTDTQYF
TRBD1	TRBJ1-6	TRBV2	.	TGTGCCGGCGCCACCGGGACAGGGGGTTCACCCCTCCACTTT	CAGATGTGGSPLHF
.	TRBJ1-1	TRBV7-9	.	TGTGCCAGCAGCGGTGGGGCCGGGCGTACTGCTGAAGCTTTCTTT	CASSGGAGRTAEAFF
TRBD1	TRBJ1-2	TRBV10-3	.	TGTGCCATCGGGGACAGTTCATATGGCTACACCTTC	CAIGDSSYGYTF
.	TRBJ1-1	TRBV20-1	.	TGCAGTGCTTTGAACAGGGAAGCTTTCTTT	CSALNREAFF
TRBD2	TRBJ2-1	TRBV9	.	TGTGCCAGCGGCCCACGGGGGGGTTTAAATGAGCAGTTCTTC	CASGPRGGLNEQFF
.	TRBJ1-1	TRBV10-2	few	TGCGCCAGCAGTTCAAACAGGGCAAACACTGAAGCTTTCTTT	CASSSNRANTEAFF
.	TRBJ1-5	TRBV18	.	TGTGCCAGCTCACTTACATCTAAAGACCCCCAGCATTTT	CASSLTSKDPQHF
TRBD1	TRBJ2-7	TRBV4-2	.	TGTGCCAGCAGCCCGGACAGGGGCGAGCAGTACTTC	CASSPDRGEQYF
.	TRBJ1-2	TRBV5-5	once	TGTGCCAGCAGCTTCCTCGAGTATGGCTACACCTTC	CASSFLEYGYTF
.	TRBJ2-2	TRBV7-7	.	TGTGCTAGCAGCTTGGAGCCCGGACGAAAAACCGGGGAGCTGTTTTTT	CASSLEPGRKTGELFF
TRBD1	TRBJ1-1	TRBV14	.	TGTGCCAGCACCTCAGGGGGTTCGATGAACACTGAAGCTTTCTTT	CASTSGGSMNTEAFF
.	TRBJ2-1	TRBV9	.	TGTGCCAGCAGCGTTGGGGGACCCAACTCCTACAATGAGCAGTTCTTC	CASSVGGPNSYNEQFF
.	TRBJ2-3	TRBV5-5	.	TGTGCCAGCACCAAAGGTGGGGACTCCTCCACTAGCACAGATACGCAGTATTTT	CASTKGGDSSTSTDTQYF
.	TRBJ1-2	TRBV28	few	TGTGCCAGCAGCCCACCTGGCGGGAACTATGGCTACACCTTC	CASSPPGGNYGYTF
TRBD1	TRBJ2-5	TRBV12-3/TRBV12-4	.	TGTGCCAGCAGCCTTGGACAGGGGCAGACCCAGTACTTC	CASSLGQGQTQYF
TRBD1	TRBJ2-7	TRBV13	medium-sized	TGTGCCAGCAGCTTATGGACAGGACTCCACAAGTACGAGCAGTACTTC	CASSLWTGLHKYEQYF
.	TRBJ1-2	TRBV3-1/TRBV3-2	once	TGTGCCAGCAGCCAAGGGAAGCAGGGTTATGGCTACACCTTC	CASSQGKQGYGYTF
.	TRBJ2-1	TRBV5-4	.	TGTGCCAGCAGCGAGGGGGCGGGCGGGGTTCATGAGCAGTTCTTC	CASSEGAGGVHEQFF
.	TRBJ2-7	TRBV19	.	TGTGCCAGCCGGAAGGACGGTAGCTACGAGCAGTACTTC	CASRKDGSYEQYF
.	TRBJ1-5	TRBV2	.	TGTGCCAGCACGAGGGGGGCAGGCTATTCGCCCCAGCATTTT	CASTRGAGYSPQHF
.	TRBJ1-2	TRBV6-8	.	TGTGCCAGCAACTACCCCAACGGCACCGGCTATGGCTACACCTTC	CASNYPNGTGYGYTF
.	TRBJ2-2	TRBV4-2	.	TGTGCCAGCAGCCAAGACTTGGGCGGGGAGCTGTTTTTT	CASSQDLGGELFF
.	TRBJ1-1	TRBV6-1	.	TGTGCCAGCAGTGACAGGAGCTCCAACACTGAAGCTTTCTTT	CASSDRSSNTEAFF
.	TRBJ1-4	TRBV11-2	once	TGTGCCAGCAGCTTAGGCGGAAATGAAAAACTGTTTTTT	CASSLGGNEKLFF
.	TRBJ2-2	TRBV2	.	TGTGCCACTAAACTGGCGGGTTACACCGGGGAGCTGTTTTTT	CATKLAGYTGELFF
.	TRBJ1-5	TRBV12-3/TRBV12-4	once	TGTGCCAGCAGTCTAGTCCTCAATCAGCCCCAGCATTTT	CASSLVLNQPQHF
.	TRBJ1-1	TRBV7-2	.	TGTGCCAGCAGCTCACAGGGTGATATGACTGAAGCTTTCTTT	CASSSQGDMTEAFF
.	TRBJ1-3	TRBV5-8	.	TGTGCCAGCACGTCTTGGGACGGTGCCTCTGGAAACACCATATATTTT	CASTSWDGASGNTIYF
.	TRBJ2-3	TRBV18	.	TGTGCCAGCTCAACCAGGGGCGGGTGGAGCACAGATACGCAGTATTTT	CASSTRGGWSTDTQYF
.	TRBJ1-2	TRBV7-2	.	TGTGCCAGCAGCCCAAAGACCAAGGACATCTATGGCTACACCTTC	CASSPKTKDIYGYTF
TRBD2	TRBJ2-7	TRBV5-6	.	TGTGCCAGCATGCTTTGGACTAGCGGGGGCCACGAGCAGTACTTC	CASMLWTSGGHEQYF
.	TRBJ1-6	TRBV5-1	.	TGCGCCAGCAGCTTGCATCAACAGGCTAGGTCACCCCTCCACTTT	CASSLHQQARSPLHF
.	TRBJ2-2	TRBV12-3/TRBV12-4	.	TGTGCCAGCAGTGTCAAGAACACCGGGGAGCTGTTTTTT	CASSVKNTGELFF
.	TRBJ1-3	TRBV5-4	.	TGTGCCAGCAGCTTGCAGGGAATGGGAAACACCATATATTTT	CASSLQGMGNTIYF
TRBD1	TRBJ1-1	TRBV5-1	.	TGCGCCAGCAGCTTAAGACAGGGGGCGGCTGAAGCTTTCTTT	CASSLRQGAAEAFF
.	TRBJ2-6	TRBV11-2	.	TGTGCCAGCAGCTGGGGGGGACAGGCTTCTGGGGCCAACGTCCTGACTTTC	CASSWGGQASGANVLTF
.	TRBJ2-1	TRBV10-1	.	TGCGCCAGCAGCCCCCCTAACGTCAATGAGCAGTTCTTC	CASSPPNVNEQFF